This TCR beta chain was sequenced for a study of technical replicates of blood from a few donors. Here immunoSEQ multiplex PCR was the method, and the copy in TCRdb shows in-frame clones only, minus some. The table has about 80,000 clones, around 86% seen once. Germline V gene data show CDR1 as SGHTA and CDR2 as FQGTGA. V lost 4 bases, J lost 6 bases, and 11 bases lay in between. The CDR3 loop spans 13 amino acids. The sample comprised PBMCs. This chain uses TRBV7-3 with TRBJ2-3; D is unclear. The TCR originated in a human donor in good health. Some clones in this sample may be carry-over from other donors' samples. Here the CDR3 DNA reads TGTGCCAGCAGCTCGATTAGAGATGATACGCAGTATTTT. Translated, it gives CASSSIRDDTQYF.